The 30 T cell receptor beta chains below come from one sample, sequenced in a study of cytomegalovirus exposure and HLA in healthy donors. 60 Vbeta and 13 Jbeta primers were used in PCR. Clones were read by immunoSEQ multiplex PCR, and TCRdb kept only the in-frame ones, dropping some. Of around 150,000 clones in the sample, approximately 90% were seen once. The specimen was PBMCs. These receptor sequences come from a woman aged 25 to 39 in good health and CMV-seronegative.

This chain uses TRBV5-6 with TRBJ1-1, with a possible D match to TRBD1 (6 bases). The CDR3 extends over 14 amino acids. Trimming pared 2 bases from V and 5 bases from J, leaving 13 bases between. Germline CDR1 and CDR2: SGHDT and YYEEEE. The CDR3 loop is CASSFRRGITEAFF. The CDR3 DNA sequence: TGTGCCAGCAGCTTCCGCAGGGGCATTACTGAAGCTTTCTTT.

The chain combines TRBV14 with TRBJ1-2, with 7 positions matching TRBD1. CDR1 is SGHDN and CDR2 is FVKESK in the germline V gene. This CDR3 has 14 residues. After removal of 3 bases from V and 4 bases from J, the junction contained 5 bases not matched to a gene. The CDR3 sequence is CASSQRQGGYGYTF. As DNA, the CDR3 is TGTGCCAGCAGCCAGAGACAGGGTGGCTATGGCTACACCTTC.

A single count supports this clone. The DNA for the CDR3 is TGCGCCAGCAGTGAGTCTCTTATGACAGATGAGCAGTTCTTC. Translated: CASSESLMTDEQFF. The chain is built from TRBV10-1 and TRBJ2-1, with a tentative D call TRBD1 (5 bases). Trimming cost V 0 bases and J 8 bases, with 11 bases left between them. CDR3 length: 14 residues. Per germline, CDR1 WNHNN and CDR2 SYGVQD (reference sequence).

Details on this clone: One end of the junction fails to match germline, which may point to a read error. This chain joins TRBV7-9 and TRBJ2-7; TRBD1 might be the D (6 bases). The CDR3 totals 17 residues. The germline gives CDR1 SEHNR, CDR2 FQNEAQ (reference sequence). The CDR3 reads CSSSLFGGLADPYEQYF. The CDR3 DNA reads as TGTTCCAGCAGCTTATTTGGGGGCCTGGCGGACCCCTACGAGCAGTACTTC.

This chain connects TRBV27 to TRBJ2-1; D is ambiguous. The CDR3 has 15 residues. Trimming took off 3 bases at V and 0 bases at J, with 9 bases between the two ends. Germline V lookup: CDR1 MNHEY, CDR2 SMNVEV (reference sequence). The CDR3 is CASSFSLSSYNEQFF. The DNA of the CDR3 is TGTGCCAGCAGTTTTAGCTTGAGCTCCTACAATGAGCAGTTCTTC.

This clone was seen once. Germline and junction disagree at one end, which may indicate a read error. The chain links TRBV7-7 to TRBJ2-5; TRBD2 matches 9 bases. CDR1 and CDR2 (germline): SSHAT, FNYEAQ (reference sequence). The CDR3 sequence is 16 residues long. Here the CDR3 reads CASSSGTSISKETQYF. The CDR3 bases are TGTGCTAGCAGCTCGGGGACTAGCATATCCAAAGAGACCCAGTACTTC.

The chain carries TRBV28 and TRBJ1-1; D uncertain. Germline V gene lookup returns CDR1 MDHEN and CDR2 SYDVKM. The CDR3 has 12 residues. V shed 6 bases and J shed 4 bases, with 9 bases lying between them. Here the CDR3 DNA reads TGTGCCAGCAGGGTATCCGGCACTGAAGCTTTCTTT. Translated: CASRVSGTEAFF.

This clone has a single count. The chain is built from TRBV6-5 and TRBJ2-7, with TRBD2 matching 14 bases. The CDR3 loop spans 15 amino acids. CDR1 and CDR2 from the germline V gene are MNHEY and SVGAGI. Trimming removed 6 bases from V and 6 bases from J; junction bases left unmatched: 7. The CDR3 sequence: CASRSPGLAGVEQYF. For the CDR3, the DNA is TGTGCCAGCAGGTCACCGGGACTAGCGGGAGTCGAGCAGTACTTC.

The chain is built from TRBV28 and TRBJ1-6, with 9 bases lining up with TRBD1. CDR1 is MDHEN and CDR2 is SYDVKM in the germline V gene. The CDR3 is 14 residues long. V dropped 6 bases and J dropped 7; count of bases not matched to a gene: 4. The CDR3 bases are TGTGCCAGCAGGAGGGACAGGGTCAATTCACCCCTCCACTTT. Its translation is CASRRDRVNSPLHF.

The chain employs TRBV9 and TRBJ2-5; 7 bases agree with TRBD1. The CDR3 length is 15 residues. V trimming: 3 bases; J trimming: 5 bases; junction bases outside the gene matches: 10. Germline loops: CDR1 SGDLS, CDR2 YYNGEE. The CDR3 coding sequence is TGTGCCAGCAGCGCCCCTAGGCAGGGGGTCGAGACCCAGTACTTC. Its protein is CASSAPRQGVETQYF.

The CDR3 bases are TGTGCCAGCAGCTTGACAGGTAGCTCACCCCTCCACTTT. This encodes CASSLTGSSPLHF. The chain has TRBV28 and TRBJ1-6, with D perhaps TRBD1 (6 bases). Germline loops: CDR1 MDHEN, CDR2 SYDVKM. The CDR3 consists of 13 residues. V was shortened by 6 bases and J by 10 bases, with 13 bases between the two germline ends.

V gene TRBV7-2 combines with J gene TRBJ2-3; 8 bases fit TRBD2. This CDR3 comprises 15 residues. CDR1 is SGHTA and CDR2 is FQGNSA in the germline V gene. V trimming: 4 bases; J trimming: 0 bases; junction bases outside the gene matches: 3. The CDR3, as DNA: TGTGCCAGCAGCTCAAAGCGGGGGAGCACAGATACGCAGTATTTT. This sequence encodes CASSSKRGSTDTQYF.

The J gene is TRBJ1-1, the V gene TRBV18; D call uncertain. Germline V gene lookup returns CDR1 KGHSH and CDR2 LQKENI. Trimming pared 3 bases from V and 1 base from J, leaving 6 bases between. The CDR3 length is 13 residues. The CDR3 sequence: CASSPAGNTEAFF. Written as DNA, the CDR3 is TGTGCCAGCTCACCGGCGGGGAACACTGAAGCTTTCTTT. The variable domain in full, with the rest retrieved from reference TRBV18 and TRBJ1-1, is NAGVMQNPRHLVRRRGQEARLRCSPMKGHSHVYWYRQLPEEGLKFMVYLQKENIIDESGMPKERFSAEFPKEGPSILRIQQVVRGDSAAYFCASSPAGNTEAFFGQGTRLTVV.

The J gene is TRBJ1-3, the V gene TRBV30, with no clear D. V shed 4 bases and J shed 1 base, with 20 bases lying between them. From germline, CDR1 is GTSNPN and CDR2 SVGIG (reference sequence). The CDR3 sequence is 17 residues long. The CDR3 coding sequence is TGTGCCTGGACTAGACCGAGAAGCTCTGGGTCTGGAAACACCATATATTTT. It yields the protein CAWTRPRSSGSGNTIYF.

This chain links TRBV7-9 with TRBJ2-1, with 10 bases fitting TRBD1. The germline V gene has CDR1 SEHNR and CDR2 FQNEAQ (reference sequence). The V and J ends lost 5 bases and 4 bases, in that order; junction bases with no gene match: 14. The CDR3 is made up of 18 amino acids. The CDR3: CASSRSWTGGVIYNEQFF. DNA of the CDR3: TGTGCCAGCAGCCGGTCGTGGACAGGGGGAGTGATTTACAATGAGCAGTTCTTC.

This sequence joins TRBV6-1 and TRBJ2-2; D possibly corresponds to TRBD1 (5 bases). Germline CDR1 and CDR2: MNHNS and SASEGT. The germline V and J ends were trimmed by 0 bases and 4 bases, with 12 bases remaining between them. CDR3 length equals 16 residues. The CDR3 sequence: CASSEARGATTGELFF. The CDR3 DNA reads as TGTGCCAGCAGTGAAGCGCGTGGGGCGACCACCGGGGAGCTGTTTTTT.

This chain connects TRBV4-1 to TRBJ1-2; D is unclear. The germline V and J ends were trimmed by 1 base and 7 bases, with 13 bases remaining between them. The germline V gene has CDR1 MGHRA and CDR2 YSYEKL. CDR3 length equals 14 residues. This CDR3 reads CASSQALEGGGYTF. CDR3 nucleotide sequence: TGCGCCAGCAGCCAAGCTTTGGAGGGAGGTGGCTACACCTTC.

This chain connects TRBV7-9 to TRBJ2-1, with 8 nucleotides matching TRBD1. With V trimmed by 4 bases and J by 3 bases, 14 bases remained unmatched. The length of the CDR3 is 18 residues. Germline V gene lookup returns CDR1 SEHNR and CDR2 FQNEAQ (reference sequence). DNA of the CDR3: TGTGCCAGCAGCTCCGGGACAGGACAGGGACTTAACTACAATGAGCAGTTCTTC. It encodes CASSSGTGQGLNYNEQFF.

The chain links TRBV5-1 to TRBJ2-1, with 8 bases identical to TRBD2. The CDR3 is 15 amino acids. The V gene end was trimmed by 1 base and the J gene end by 4 bases; junction bases not matched to a gene: 4. CDR1 SGHRS and CDR2 YFSETQ come from the germline V gene. The CDR3 sequence is CASSLSASGYNEQFF. The CDR3 coding sequence is TGCGCCAGCAGCTTGTCGGCTAGCGGGTACAATGAGCAGTTCTTC. The variable domain in full, completed from reference TRBV5-1 and TRBJ2-1, reads KAGVTQTPRYLIKTRGQQVTLSCSPISGHRSVSWYQQTPGQGLQFLFEYFSETQRNKGNFPGRFSGRQFSNSRSEMNVSTLELGDSALYLCASSLSASGYNEQFFGPGTRLTVL.

This clone has more than one count but fewer than ten. This sequence joins TRBV5-1 and TRBJ2-2; no clear D. Trimming cost V 0 bases and J 4 bases, with 7 bases left between them. The CDR3 is 14 residues long. Germline CDR1 and CDR2: SGHRS and YFSETQ. CDR3 coding DNA: TGCGCCAGCAGCTTGGACACCCGCACCGGGGAGCTGTTTTTT. Amino acid sequence: CASSLDTRTGELFF.

This clone was recorded only once. The chain combines TRBV6-5 with TRBJ2-2; 8 bases match TRBD1. The CDR3 is 15 amino acids. Germline loops: CDR1 MNHEY, CDR2 SVGAGI. V was clipped by 6 bases and J by 4 bases; unmatched bases: 7. The CDR3 sequence is CASSLGQGFTGELFF. In nucleotides, the CDR3 is TGTGCCAGCAGCCTCGGACAGGGATTCACCGGGGAGCTGTTTTTT.

V usage is TRBV10-3 and J usage is TRBJ2-1; no clear D. The CDR3 has 14 residues. Trimming took 0 bases from V and 6 from J, leaving 9 bases between them. Germline CDR1 and CDR2: ENHRY and SYGVKD. CDR3 residues: CAISESIRGNEQFF. CDR3 bases: TGTGCCATCAGTGAGTCGATCCGAGGCAATGAGCAGTTCTTC.

The chain employs TRBV30 and TRBJ1-6, with TRBD1 identical over 7 bases. The trim removed 2 bases at V and 4 bases at J, leaving 5 bases unmatched. Germline V gene sequence: CDR1 GTSNPN, CDR2 SVGIG (reference sequence). The CDR3 has 15 residues. The CDR3 reads CAWSRQGPYNSPLHF. CDR3 nucleotide sequence: TGTGCCTGGAGTCGACAGGGACCGTATAATTCACCCCTCCACTTT.

This clone was recorded once. CDR3 protein: CASSPGRGGSYNEQFF. Written as DNA, the CDR3 is TGTGCCAGCAGCCCCGGGAGGGGCGGGAGTTACAATGAGCAGTTCTTC. The chain carries TRBV7-3 and TRBJ2-1; TRBD2 aligns across 8 bases. Germline V CDR1 and CDR2: SGHTA, FQGTGA. After removal of 5 bases from V and 4 bases from J, the junction contained 10 bases not matched to a gene. There are 16 residues in the CDR3.

The chain links TRBV19 to TRBJ1-2, with TRBD1 matching over 10 bases. With 4 bases clipped from V and 2 bases from J, the junction kept 10 bases outside the gene matches. Germline CDR1 is LNHDA and CDR2 is SQIVND (reference sequence). The CDR3 is 17 amino acids. The CDR3 DNA reads as TGTGCCAGTAGTAAGCCCTCTCCGGGACAGGGGAACTATGGCTACACCTTC. Its protein product is CASSKPSPGQGNYGYTF.

This chain joins TRBV10-3 and TRBJ1-1; 7 bases map to TRBD1. Germline trimming cut 2 bases from V and 0 bases from J; bases unmatched to any gene: 9. Per germline, CDR1 ENHRY and CDR2 SYGVKD. CDR3 length: 17 amino acids. The CDR3 bases are TGTGCCATCAGTGAGGGGACAGCCTATCCCATGAACACTGAAGCTTTCTTT. It is translated as CAISEGTAYPMNTEAFF.

This clone was observed once. This chain connects TRBV9 to TRBJ1-3; 7 bases are a match to TRBD1. Germline CDR1 SGDLS, CDR2 YYNGEE. The CDR3 runs 17 residues. After removal of 4 bases from V and 0 bases from J, the junction contained 10 bases not matched to a gene. CDR3 in amino acids: CASSFRGGPSSGNTIYF. In DNA form, the CDR3 reads TGTGCCAGCAGCTTTAGAGGGGGCCCGAGCTCTGGAAACACCATATATTTT.

CDR3 in DNA: TGTGCCAGCAGCCCGACGCTAGCGGGGACGGCAGAGACCCAGTACTTC. Its translation: CASSPTLAGTAETQYF. The V call is TRBV9, the J call TRBJ2-5; TRBD2 agrees at 9 bases. This CDR3 is 16 amino acids long. Germline V gene sequence: CDR1 SGDLS, CDR2 YYNGEE. V lost 4 bases and J lost 4; bases outside the gene matches: 11.

The chain is built from TRBV7-9 and TRBJ2-1, with TRBD2 identical over 9 bases. V shed 5 bases, J shed 5 bases, and the junction held 7 bases outside the gene matches. The CDR3 has 15 residues. Germline-derived CDR1 and CDR2 are SEHNR and FQNEAQ (reference sequence). CDR3 in amino acids: CASSQSGGLHNEQFF. CDR3 coding DNA: TGTGCCAGCAGCCAAAGCGGGGGGCTCCACAATGAGCAGTTCTTC.

This clone was seen a handful of times. The chain has TRBV27 and TRBJ2-7; TRBD1 is a possible D gene (6 bases). CDR3 size: 11 residues. V gave up 5 bases and J gave up 6 bases, with 8 bases separating them. Germline CDR1 and CDR2: MNHEY and SMNVEV (reference sequence). Here the CDR3 reads CASSRGGEQYF. The CDR3 DNA reads as TGTGCCAGCAGTCGAGGGGGCGAGCAGTACTTC.